Included here is one T cell receptor (beta chain) sequence, with context. Its antigen is not known. This entry belongs to a study of T cell responses to AZD1222 COVID-19 vaccine. Only in-frame clones appear in the TCRdb table, and some are missing; sequencing was by immunoSEQ multiplex PCR. The table lists about 40,000 clones, 88% of them singletons, with 26% in the top ten. Notes on the study in general: Across the whole spike, CD4 TCRs peaked at regions 160-218 and 743-854.

J gave up 9 bases and V 5 bases, and 10 bases lay outside the gene matches. Germline CDR1 is LNHDA and CDR2 is SQIVND (reference sequence). There are 15 residues in the CDR3. This chain uses TRBV19 with TRBJ2-1, with 10 bases lining up with TRBD2. The clonotype was recovered from an adult who received the MenACWY meningococcal vaccine as a control. Sequenced material: peripheral blood, taken 28 days after the second dose of the MenACWY control vaccine. CDR3 sequence (DNA): TGTGCCAGTAGTCCACGGGCTAGCGGGAGTATTGAGCAGTTCTTC. This codes for CASSPRASGSIEQFF.